The text below deals with one T cell receptor (beta chain). Its antigen is unidentified. PCR amplification relied on 60 Vbeta primers (plus 13 Jbeta primers). Sequencing was performed with immunoSEQ multiplex PCR; in TCRdb, only in-frame clones are kept and a portion is missing. The sample gives 60,000 to 75,000 clones, roughly four fifths of which show up once; approximately 21% is in the top ten. This sample is drawn from a study of cytomegalovirus exposure and HLA in healthy donors. Regarding the study as a whole: Links to common viral pathogens appeared, in a later analysis, for several of the most significant clusters. Later analysis placed DRB1 highest and HLA-C lowest in TCR association rates, which differed by HLA locus. Three chains tied to CMV proved CMV antigen-specific in vitro. Some public TCRs appeared in many individuals, while most sequences were rare.

Germline assignment: CDR1 MNHNS and CDR2 SASEGT. With 4 bases removed from V and 0 bases from J, the gap between germline ends came to 16 bases. CDR3 length: 17 residues. This receptor was identified in a woman aged 25 to 39 in good health and CMV-seropositive. The chain uses TRBV6-1 and TRBJ2-1, with a possible D match to TRBD2 (6 bases). Sequenced: PBMCs. In DNA form, the CDR3 reads TGTGCCAGCAGTGTGTACGGGAGCGGTAACTCCTACAATGAGCAGTTCTTC. This sequence encodes CASSVYGSGNSYNEQFF.